This T cell receptor (beta chain) was identified in a study of blood T cell repertoires in COVID-19 (dated by TCRdb to the early 2020s). General notes on the study: The collaborator samples originated in the United States, Italy and Spain and spanned the acute and convalescent phases of COVID-19. The material from the prospective study consisted of cDNA or gDNA derived from T cells, B-cell-depleted T cells, or PBMCs. Subjects who had been exposed to COVID-19, were actively infected with it, or had recovered from it provided the deeply sampled blood TCRbeta repertoires that made up the dataset. The repertoires were released in a freely available public database intended as a resource for research on the immune response to SARS-CoV-2. Samples were obtained from the ongoing ImmuneRACE study (first 160 participants) and from roughly 1,300 subjects provided by 6 global collaborators. Nearly every sample came with metadata listing a de-identified subject ID, COVID-19 status, age in years and sex. Where HLA class I and class II types were available, the types were taken from metadata supplied by the sample provider, not from assay-based typing. The paper as a whole reports these results and caveats: How much clinical and demographic metadata was included differed by source and by participant, and the metadata was provided uncurated.

Comments on this clone: Its antigen remains undetermined. Within one base of it there is no much larger clone, and no base qualities were kept.

TCRbeta CDR3 regions were amplified from genomic DNA by means of the immunoSEQ Assay, a bias-controlled multiplex PCR. The paper's processing steps were these. The number of nucleated cells in each sample was estimated by amplification of reference gene primers within the assay. To quantify the absolute abundance of each unique TCRbeta CDR3 rearrangement, sequence reads were collapsed and filtered. For each sample, productive Simpson clonality was calculated as the square root of Simpson's diversity index over productive rearrangements. This is the immuneACCESS table as TCRdb keeps it, with only in-frame sequences that have V and J called. A part of the clones is gone; compared with another copy, unresolved V genes explain less than half, and the rest is unexplained. For V, J and clone size, that table is used; D and trimming come from the DNA. Recorded for this sample are some 200,000 clones; roughly nine tenths of them occurred a single time. The ten largest clones represent less than 15% of the sample.

CDR1 WNHNN and CDR2 SYGVQD are derived from the germline V gene (reference sequence). From its cysteine to its phenylalanine, the CDR3 spans 16 amino acids. The DNA shown is the 48-base CDR3, in frame from base 1. The germline V end is reduced by 3 bases and the J end by 1 base; junction bases left unmatched: 4. Samples from volunteer blood donors who had recovered from COVID-19 were contributed by a second Seattle source. Each collaborating institution followed its own protocols to collect whole blood in K2EDTA tubes. For TCRbeta analysis, collaborators shipped samples in one of three forms: frozen whole blood, isolated PBMCs, or DNA extracted from either of those sample types.

The source is a woman in her late teens or twenties who had recovered from COVID-19. The sequence is built from TRBV10-1 and TRBJ2-3, with TRBD2 matching 10 junction bases. The specimen was peripheral blood. The CDR3 is CASSDSGTSGTDTQYF. The nucleotide sequence is given as TGCGCCAGCAGTGATTCCGGGACTAGCGGCACAGATACGCAGTATTTT.